This is a list of T cell receptor beta chains from one sample in a study of CD8 T cells in ankylosing spondylitis. Each CDR3 protein is one row after TCRdb ran MiXCR on the 5' RACE reads. The sample includes around 91,000 distinct CDR3 sequences, roughly 8.5% seen only once; the top ten take around 30%. The specimen sequenced was blood, either unsorted or a sorted T cell fraction (not recorded which). These TCRs come from a male donor with ankylosing spondylitis. CDR3s include the opening cysteine and the closing phenylalanine or tryptophan. The order of the fields is J gene, V gene, CDR3 protein.

j_call: TRBJ2-1
v_call: TRBV2
cdr3_aa: CASSEWGGWGIF

j_call: TRBJ2-1
v_call: TRBV10-1
cdr3_aa: CASSAHGRDSYNEQFF

j_call: TRBJ2-3
v_call: TRBV7-9
cdr3_aa: CASSPRPDTQYF

j_call: TRBJ2-5
v_call: TRBV12-3/TRBV12-4
cdr3_aa: CASSLRGDKEETQYF

j_call: TRBJ2-7
v_call: TRBV12-3/TRBV12-4
cdr3_aa: CASSDVADEQYF

j_call: TRBJ2-7
v_call: TRBV10-2
cdr3_aa: CASSEVGGKYEQYF

j_call: TRBJ2-1
v_call: TRBV24-1
cdr3_aa: CATSEPTGHNEQFF

j_call: TRBJ2-3
v_call: TRBV7-8
cdr3_aa: CASKEVSTDTQYF

j_call: TRBJ2-2
v_call: TRBV3-1
cdr3_aa: CASSQDTLATWGGELFF

j_call: TRBJ2-5
v_call: TRBV5-1
cdr3_aa: CASSPRQGHQETQYF

j_call: TRBJ2-7
v_call: TRBV7-2
cdr3_aa: CASSPTRESSYEQYF

j_call: TRBJ2-1
v_call: TRBV11-2
cdr3_aa: CASSFSGSGYNEQFF

j_call: TRBJ2-1
v_call: TRBV5-1
cdr3_aa: CASKLSSGSLPSNEQFF

j_call: TRBJ2-2
v_call: TRBV11-1
cdr3_aa: CASSLPGQDLPTNTGELFF

j_call: TRBJ2-3
v_call: TRBV24-1
cdr3_aa: CATSDPSTGGTDTQYF

j_call: TRBJ2-1
v_call: TRBV7-2
cdr3_aa: CASSHAGTSGNEQFF

j_call: TRBJ2-7
v_call: TRBV11-2
cdr3_aa: CASTPWRSGPPYEQYF

j_call: TRBJ2-1
v_call: TRBV20-1
cdr3_aa: CSARDGSGRAGNEQFF

j_call: TRBJ1-2
v_call: TRBV29-1
cdr3_aa: CSVDTGAPNYGYTF

j_call: TRBJ2-3
v_call: TRBV11-2
cdr3_aa: CASTNLARGLDTQYF

j_call: TRBJ2-7
v_call: TRBV11-2
cdr3_aa: CASSFSGTTYEQYF

j_call: TRBJ2-4
v_call: TRBV29-1
cdr3_aa: CSVGTQNIQYF

j_call: TRBJ1-3
v_call: TRBV10-3
cdr3_aa: CAILGVSGNTIYF

j_call: TRBJ2-1
v_call: TRBV20-1
cdr3_aa: CSASAVDSAYNEQFF

j_call: TRBJ2-2
v_call: TRBV24-1
cdr3_aa: CATHSGNTGELFF

j_call: TRBJ1-1
v_call: TRBV29-1
cdr3_aa: CSVEDEAAVRNTEAFF